The clone carrying this TCR beta chain has just a few counts. Its specificity is unknown. The record originates from a study of T cells after yellow fever vaccination. Study-level points and caveats: Post-booster samples contained most primary-vaccination clones (more than 95% CD4, roughly 88% CD8).

Per the germline V gene, CDR1 is DFQATT and CDR2 is SNEGSKA (reference sequence). The CDR3 covers 13 residues. Trimming stripped 3 bases from V and 6 bases from J, with 13 bases between. TCRdb independently ran MiXCR on the 5' RACE reads; one entry per CDR3 protein. The repertoire consists of a few hundred thousand distinct CDR3 sequences, with roughly 17% occurring once and the leading ten covering roughly 17%. The chain links TRBV20-1 to TRBJ2-3, with D unresolved. The source of this sequence is a man younger than 35 who received the YFV17D yellow fever vaccine. The specimen was PBMCs, collected 4 to 5 days after the first yellow fever vaccination. In DNA form, the CDR3 reads TGCAGTGCTAGGGGTCCAGGTCAGGATACGCAGTATTTT. Protein: CSARGPGQDTQYF.